This T cell receptor beta chain was identified in a study of blood T cell repertoires in COVID-19. Whole-study context: The analysed material was cDNA or gDNA that came from T cells, B-cell-depleted T cells, or PBMCs.

Authors' data handling: How many nucleated cells were present was estimated from reference gene primer amplification. This table comes from immunoSEQ multiplex PCR, and its TCRdb copy is limited to in-frame clones, with some not included. The V and J calls and clone size were taken over from that table, and D and trimming were inferred from the DNA. The table records a few hundred thousand clones, approximately 90% of them present only once. CDR1 is KGHDR and CDR2 is SFDVKD in the germline V gene. The V end was cut by 2 bases, the J end by 4 bases, with 11 bases between. This CDR3 region has 15 residues. Participant-reported clinical history was the basis for cohort assignment. The study counted Cohort 3 donors as recovered given two negative PCRs, clearance, or symptom resolution.

Sequencing was done on a sample of PBMCs or T cells enriched from blood (not recorded which). This chain uses TRBV24-1 with TRBJ2-1; tentatively, D is TRBD1 (5 bases). This TCR came from a man between 35 and 55 years old who had recovered from COVID-19. The CDR3 sequence is CATSDSQDRYNEQFF. Here the CDR3 DNA reads TGTGCCACCAGTGATTCCCAAGACAGATACAATGAGCAGTTCTTC.